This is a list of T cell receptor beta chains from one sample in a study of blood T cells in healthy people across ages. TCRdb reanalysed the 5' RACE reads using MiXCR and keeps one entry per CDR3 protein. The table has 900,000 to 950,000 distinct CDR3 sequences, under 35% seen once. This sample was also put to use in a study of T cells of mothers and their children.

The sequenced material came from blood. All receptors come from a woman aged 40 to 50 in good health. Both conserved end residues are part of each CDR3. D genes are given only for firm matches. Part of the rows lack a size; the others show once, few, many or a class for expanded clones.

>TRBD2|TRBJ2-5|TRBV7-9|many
TGTGCCAGCAGCTTGCCGGGGACTAGCAAAGAGACCCAGTACTTC
CASSLPGTSKETQYF
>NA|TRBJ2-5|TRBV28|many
TGTGCCAGCAGTCGTAGTCCCGAGCCCCAGTACTTC
CASSRSPEPQYF
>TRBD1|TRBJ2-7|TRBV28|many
TGTGCCGGGCCGGGACAGGGTCGGTATAACGAGCAGTACTTC
CAGPGQGRYNEQYF
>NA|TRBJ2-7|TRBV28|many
TGTGCCAGCAAAACAGGATCGGGGTACGAGCAGTACTTC
CASKTGSGYEQYF
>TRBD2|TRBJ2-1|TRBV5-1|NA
TGCGCCAGCAGCTTGTACCCCGCACCGACTAGCGGGGGGGCGGGCAATGAGCAGTTCTTC
CASSLYPAPTSGGAGNEQFF
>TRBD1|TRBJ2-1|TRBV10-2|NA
TGCGCCAGCAGCTCCGGGACAGGGAGATCCTTC
CASSSGTGRSF
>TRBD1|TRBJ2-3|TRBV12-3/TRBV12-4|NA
TGTGCCAGCAGCAGGACCGGGACAGGAGCAGATGCGCAGTATTTT
CASSRTGTGADAQYF
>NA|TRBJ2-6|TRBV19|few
TGTGCCAGTACCCACCCCACAGGAAACTCTGGGGCCAACGTCCTGACTTTC
CASTHPTGNSGANVLTF
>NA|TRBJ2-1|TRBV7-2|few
TGTGCCAGCAGCTTGAGCTTTGAGCAGTTCTTC
CASSLSFEQFF
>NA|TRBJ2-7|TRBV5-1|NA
TGCGCCAGCAGCGTTCAGGTAAACTACGAGCAGTACTTC
CASSVQVNYEQYF
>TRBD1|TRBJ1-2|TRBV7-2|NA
TGTGCCAGCAGCCCTGGGGGGACAGGGGGTGATGGCTACACCTTC
CASSPGGTGGDGYTF
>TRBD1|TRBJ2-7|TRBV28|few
TGTGCCAGCAGCAACCGGGACAGAATTTACGGGCAGTACTTC
CASSNRDRIYGQYF
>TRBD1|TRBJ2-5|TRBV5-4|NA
TGTGCCAGCAGCTTTGGGGAGACAGGGGGGACAGAGACCCAGTACTTC
CASSFGETGGTETQYF
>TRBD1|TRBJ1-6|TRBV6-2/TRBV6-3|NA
TGTGCCAGCAGTTACTATGGACAGGATAATTCACCCCTCCACTTT
CASSYYGQDNSPLHF
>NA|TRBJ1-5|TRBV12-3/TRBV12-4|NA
TGTGCCAGCAGCCTGGGGTCCACAAGGCCCAATCAGCCCCAGCATTTT
CASSLGSTRPNQPQHF
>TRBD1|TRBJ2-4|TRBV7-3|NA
TGTGCCAGCAGCTTAAGGGAACAGGGGTACGGTGAGCAGTACTTC
CASSLREQGYGEQYF
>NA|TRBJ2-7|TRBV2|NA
TGTGCCAGCAGTGAACCCAGGGCACCCTACGAGCAGTACTTC
CASSEPRAPYEQYF
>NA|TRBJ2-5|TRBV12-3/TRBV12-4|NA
TGTGCCAGCAGTTTAAGTTCGGAAGAGACCCAGTACTTC
CASSLSSEETQYF
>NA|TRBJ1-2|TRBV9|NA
TGTGCCAGCGCCTCGGACGGAAGAGTCTATGGCTACACCTTC
CASASDGRVYGYTF
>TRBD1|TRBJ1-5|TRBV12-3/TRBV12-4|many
TGTGCCAGCAGTTCCCAACAGGGGACCAATCAGCCCCAGCATTTT
CASSSQQGTNQPQHF
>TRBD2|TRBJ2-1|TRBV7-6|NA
TGTGCCAGCAGCTTAGACCTCCCGGGGGGGCGGGATGAGCAGTTCTTC
CASSLDLPGGRDEQFF
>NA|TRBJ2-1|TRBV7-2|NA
TGTGCCAGCAGCTTATGTCTCCCCAATGAGCAGTTCTTC
CASSLCLPNEQFF
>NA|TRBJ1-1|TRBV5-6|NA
TGTGCCAGCAGCTTGGTAACCACGGGGGGGCAAGATGGAAACACTGAAGCTTTCTTT
CASSLVTTGGQDGNTEAFF
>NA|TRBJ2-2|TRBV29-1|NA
TGCAGCGTTTTGGTCGAGGGACCCGGGGAGCTGTTTTTT
CSVLVEGPGELFF
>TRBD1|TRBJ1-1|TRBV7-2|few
TGTGCCAGCAGCCGACAGGGCGGTTTGGCCACTGAAGCTTTCTTT
CASSRQGGLATEAFF
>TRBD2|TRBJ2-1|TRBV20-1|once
TGCAGTGCTAGAAGGCTAGCGGGAGACTTGAATGAGCAGTTCTTC
CSARRLAGDLNEQFF
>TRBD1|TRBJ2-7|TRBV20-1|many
TGCAGTGCTCAAGCTACAGGGGCCGAGCAGTACTTC
CSAQATGAEQYF